Presented here are 32 T cell receptor beta chains from one specimen sequenced in a study of blood T cell repertoires in COVID-19. The assay was immunoSEQ multiplex PCR, and TCRdb's table has in-frame clones only and misses some. Of 100,000 to 150,000 clones listed, 85% are singletons. The sequencing sample was made of peripheral blood. These receptors were obtained from an elderly woman with acute or convalescent COVID-19.

The chain has TRBV7-3 and TRBJ2-1, with 10 bases that match TRBD2. The V and J ends lost 5 bases and 6 bases, in that order; junction bases with no gene match: 16. The CDR3 loop spans 18 amino acids. Germline loops: CDR1 SGHTA, CDR2 FQGTGA. This CDR3 is CASSLNPSASGGANEQFF. The CDR3 DNA is TGTGCCAGCAGCCTCAACCCTTCCGCCAGCGGGGGGGCCAATGAGCAGTTCTTC.

This CDR3 reads CASSADRRRSSGNTIYF. CDR3 sequence (DNA): TGTGCCAGTAGTGCGGACAGGCGCCGGTCCTCTGGAAACACCATATATTTT. The chain is built from TRBV19 and TRBJ1-3, with 7 bases lining up with TRBD1. Germline lookup yields CDR1 LNHDA and CDR2 SQIVND (reference sequence). This CDR3 is 17 amino acids long. Losses at the gene ends were 5 bases for V and 0 bases for J; bases not matched to a gene: 10.

The chain carries TRBV29-1 and TRBJ1-2; 7 positions agree with TRBD1. CDR1 and CDR2 (germline): SQVTM, ANQGSEA. The CDR3 has 12 amino acids. V shed 1 base, J shed 8 bases, and the junction held 4 bases outside the gene matches. CDR3 sequence reads: CSVEGGGWGYTF. DNA of the CDR3: TGCAGCGTTGAAGGAGGGGGCTGGGGCTACACCTTC.

CDR3 amino acids: CATSHRASNQPQHF. Here the CDR3 DNA reads TGTGCCACCAGTCACAGGGCCAGCAATCAGCCCCAGCATTTT. This chain joins TRBV15 and TRBJ1-5; possible D gene TRBD1, 6 bases. This CDR3 has 14 residues. Per the germline V gene, CDR1 is LNHNV and CDR2 is YYDKDF (reference sequence). Trimming removed 6 bases from V and 1 base from J, with 10 bases in between.

This chain links TRBV27 with TRBJ2-7; 9 bases fit TRBD1. J gave up 4 bases and V 4 bases, and 8 bases lay outside the gene matches. Germline loops: CDR1 MNHEY, CDR2 SMNVEV (reference sequence). The CDR3 length is 15 residues. This CDR3 reads CASSSPGQGKYEQYF. DNA for the CDR3: TGTGCCAGCAGTTCCCCGGGACAGGGAAAATACGAGCAGTACTTC.

The chain links TRBV5-1 to TRBJ1-2; D is possibly TRBD1 (6 bases). Germline CDR1 reads SGHRS; CDR2 reads YFSETQ. V was clipped by 2 bases and J by 4 bases, with 9 bases between them. This CDR3 has 13 residues. The CDR3 region has the DNA TGCGCCAGCAGCTTTGACAGGTCCTATGGCTACACCTTC. This codes for CASSFDRSYGYTF.

The chain employs TRBV2 and TRBJ1-2; 9 nucleotides line up with TRBD1. CDR1 and CDR2 from the germline V gene are SNHLY and FYNNEI. This CDR3 is built from 13 residues. After removal of 2 bases from V and 9 bases from J, the junction contained 4 bases not matched to a gene. CDR3 bases: TGTGCCAGCAGTGAATCGGGACAGGGACGCTACACCTTC. It encodes CASSESGQGRYTF. Based on the CDR3 plus reference TRBV2 and TRBJ1-2, the full variable domain is EPEVTQTPSHQVTQMGQEVILRCVPISNHLYFYWYRQILGQKVEFLVSFYNNEISEKSEIFDDQFSVERPDGSNFTLKIRSTKLEDSAMYFCASSESGQGRYTFGSGTRLTVV.

The rearrangement links TRBV6-1 to TRBJ2-1; TRBD2 aligns across 8 bases. Trimming took 2 bases from V and 4 from J; bases not matched to a gene: 7. There are 16 residues in the CDR3. CDR1 is MNHNS, CDR2 SASEGT, per germline. The CDR3 region is CASSEWLSGGYNEQFF. CDR3 coding DNA: TGTGCCAGCAGTGAATGGTTAAGCGGGGGATACAATGAGCAGTTCTTC.

This chain links TRBV20-1 with TRBJ2-1; possible D gene TRBD2, 6 bases. Germline assignment: CDR1 DFQATT and CDR2 SNEGSKA (reference sequence). The germline V and J ends were trimmed by 3 bases and 4 bases, with 13 bases remaining between them. This CDR3 is built from 14 residues. Here the CDR3 reads CSASFQRAYNEQFF. The CDR3 DNA reads as TGCAGTGCTAGTTTCCAGCGGGCTTACAATGAGCAGTTCTTC.

The chain couples TRBV19 to TRBJ2-3; tentatively, D is TRBD2 (6 bases). CDR1 is LNHDA, CDR2 SQIVND, per germline (reference sequence). The germline V and J ends were trimmed by 1 base and 1 base, with 6 bases remaining between them. The CDR3 sequence is 14 residues long. CDR3 nucleotides: TGTGCCAGTAGTATAGGGGAGGGCACAGATACGCAGTATTTT. Protein product: CASSIGEGTDTQYF.

V usage is TRBV27 and J usage is TRBJ1-6, with 7 bases lining up with TRBD1. V dropped 5 bases and J dropped 3; count of bases not matched to a gene: 7. Germline CDR1 and CDR2: MNHEY and SMNVEV (reference sequence). The CDR3 consists of 16 residues. The CDR3 region has the DNA TGTGCCAGCAGTAGAGGACAGGCTAACTATAATTCACCCCTCCACTTT. Translating it yields CASSRGQANYNSPLHF.

The sample holds a few counts of this clone. The V and J genes are TRBV7-6 and TRBJ1-4; D is ambiguous. The CDR3 covers 13 residues. Germline assignment: CDR1 SGHVS and CDR2 FNYEAQ. V was shortened by 1 base and J by 4 bases, with 4 bases between the two germline ends. This CDR3 reads CASSLVGNEKLFF. In DNA form, the CDR3 reads TGTGCCAGCAGCTTAGTCGGTAATGAAAAACTGTTTTTT.

In its sample, this clone was seen once. The chain recombines TRBV6-5 with TRBJ1-1, with 7 bases matching TRBD1. The CDR3 has 14 residues. The J segment lost 0 bases and the V segment lost 4 bases, leaving 2 bases of the junction unmatched. The germline gives CDR1 MNHEY, CDR2 SVGAGI. The CDR3 loop is CASSLQGLNTEAFF. Written as DNA, the CDR3 is TGTGCCAGCAGTTTACAGGGGCTGAACACTGAAGCTTTCTTT.

The chain combines TRBV28 with TRBJ1-1; weak D call: TRBD1 (6 bases). Germline CDR1 and CDR2: MDHEN and SYDVKM. V gave up 2 bases and J gave up 4 bases, with 23 bases separating them. This CDR3 region has 18 residues. The CDR3 sequence is CASSLSPWGQGFPTEAFF. As DNA, the CDR3 is TGTGCCAGCAGTTTAAGTCCGTGGGGGCAGGGCTTTCCCACTGAAGCTTTCTTT.

The V gene is TRBV10-3, the J gene TRBJ1-1, with D possibly TRBD1 on 6 matching bases. In germline, CDR1 is ENHRY, CDR2 SYGVKD. V dropped 7 bases and J dropped 0 bases, with 15 bases sitting between them. The CDR3 sequence is 15 residues long. The CDR3 here is CAITPTGQMNTEAFF. The CDR3 DNA follows: TGTGCCATCACCCCGACAGGTCAAATGAACACTGAAGCTTTCTTT.

The J gene is TRBJ1-2, the V gene TRBV12-3 or TRBV12-4; D call uncertain. The V and J ends lost 4 bases and 4 bases respectively, with 4 bases between them. The CDR3 has 11 residues. In nucleotides, the CDR3 is TGTGCCAGCAGTTCTAGCTATGGCTACACCTTC. Translation: CASSSSYGYTF.

The chain links TRBV4-2 to TRBJ1-5, with D possibly matching TRBD1 (6 bases). The CDR3 is made up of 15 amino acids. Deletions cut 0 bases from V and 7 bases from J, with 13 bases between. Germline CDR1 LGHNA, CDR2 YNFKEQ. This CDR3 reads CASSQDGDTRQPQHF. The CDR3 DNA is TGTGCCAGCAGCCAAGATGGGGACACGAGGCAGCCCCAGCATTTT.

The V call is TRBV5-1, the J call TRBJ2-2; a weak D match, TRBD2 (5 bases). Germline CDR1 reads SGHRS; CDR2 reads YFSETQ. The CDR3 loop spans 17 amino acids. Trimming shortened V by 2 bases and J by 4 bases, and 18 bases separated the two germline ends. CDR3 coding DNA: TGCGCCAGCAGCTTTGGAGGAGGCGCCTATATCACCGGGGAGCTGTTTTTT. It yields the protein CASSFGGGAYITGELFF.

This chain's CDR3 is CASSLAVNQPQHF. The DNA of the CDR3 is TGCGCCAGCAGCTTGGCGGTGAATCAGCCCCAGCATTTT. The chain has TRBV5-1 and TRBJ1-5; D is undetermined. The length of the CDR3 is 13 residues. Trimming pared 0 bases from V and 4 bases from J, leaving 5 bases between. Germline-derived CDR1 and CDR2 are SGHRS and YFSETQ.

This clone was counted only a few times. This chain joins TRBV29-1 and TRBJ1-2; the D gene is possibly TRBD1 (6 bases). Germline V gene data show CDR1 as SQVTM and CDR2 as ANQGSEA. The CDR3 length is 12 residues. V was clipped by 5 bases and J by 5 bases, with 12 bases between them. CDR3 sequence: CSVISGDYGYTF. The CDR3, as DNA: TGCAGCGTTATCTCAGGGGATTATGGCTACACCTTC. Full variable domain (rest looked up from reference TRBV29-1 and TRBJ1-2): SAVISQKPSRDICQRGTSLTIQCQVDSQVTMMFWYRQQPGQSLTLIATANQGSEATYESGFVIDKFPISRPNLTFSTLTVSNMSPEDSSIYLCSVISGDYGYTFGSGTRLTVV.

The sample holds a few counts of this clone. The gene calls are TRBV5-6 and TRBJ2-1, with TRBD1 matching 7 bases. Germline V gene sequence: CDR1 SGHDT, CDR2 YYEEEE. This CDR3 contains 12 residues. J was trimmed by 11 bases and V by 0 bases; bases with no gene match: 2. CDR3 in DNA: TGTGCCAGCAGCTTGGTAGGGGGCCAGCAGTTCTTC. Translated, it gives CASSLVGGQQFF.

The chain joins TRBV12-3 or TRBV12-4 to TRBJ2-2; D uncertain. V was shortened by 1 base and J by 6 bases, with 6 bases between the two germline ends. CDR3 length equals 13 residues. The CDR3 DNA sequence: TGTGCCAGCAGTTTAGTACTCCCCGGGGAGCTGTTTTTT. Protein product: CASSLVLPGELFF.

This clone came up once. The gene calls are TRBV6-2 or TRBV6-3 and TRBJ2-7, with D possibly being TRBD2 (6 bases). CDR3 length: 15 amino acids. CDR1 and CDR2 from the germline V gene are MNHEY and SVGEGT. V lost 4 bases to trimming and J lost 0 bases, with 13 bases between them. The CDR3 coding sequence is TGTGCCAGCAGTTTTCTTCGGGGGAGCTCCTACGAGCAGTACTTC. This encodes CASSFLRGSSYEQYF.

The chain employs TRBV18 and TRBJ1-4; D ambiguous. The CDR3 is 15 amino acids. Germline loops: CDR1 KGHSH, CDR2 LQKENI. V lost 4 bases and J lost 0, with 9 bases in between. The chain's CDR3 is CASSRSHATNEKLFF. Written as DNA, the CDR3 is TGTGCCAGCTCACGGAGCCACGCAACTAATGAAAAACTGTTTTTT.

This chain links TRBV20-1 with TRBJ1-1; the D is unclear. The germline gives CDR1 DFQATT, CDR2 SNEGSKA (reference sequence). CDR3 length equals 11 residues. V lost 5 bases and J lost 3, with 7 bases in between. In nucleotides, the CDR3 is TGCAGTGCTGACGGGGACACTGAAGCTTTCTTT. This encodes CSADGDTEAFF.

V and J are TRBV11-2 and TRBJ1-2, with unresolved D. The CDR3 loop spans 13 amino acids. V lost 5 bases, J lost 4 bases, and 11 bases lay in between. CDR1 is SGHAT, CDR2 FQNNGV, per germline. DNA of the CDR3: TGTGCCAGCAGCCAACAGAGTTTCTATGGCTACACCTTC. It translates to CASSQQSFYGYTF.

The chain has TRBV15 and TRBJ1-1; 11 bases are a match to TRBD1. CDR3 length equals 15 residues. The germline gives CDR1 LNHNV, CDR2 YYDKDF (reference sequence). The junction had 6 bases not matched to a gene; V was cut back by 0 bases and J by 9 bases. CDR3 protein: CATSRDSWDRGKAFF. DNA for the CDR3: TGTGCCACCAGCAGAGATTCTTGGGACAGGGGGAAAGCTTTCTTT.

This clone was observed once. The V and J genes are TRBV5-1 and TRBJ2-2, with TRBD1 identical over 7 bases. V shed 0 bases, J shed 6 bases, and the junction held 5 bases outside the gene matches. This CDR3 spans 15 amino acids. The germline V gene has CDR1 SGHRS and CDR2 YFSETQ. CDR3 loop: CASSLDRGWAGELFF. The DNA for the CDR3 is TGCGCCAGCAGCTTGGACAGGGGTTGGGCCGGGGAGCTGTTTTTT. Full variable domain (remainder filled in from reference TRBV5-1 and TRBJ2-2): KAGVTQTPRYLIKTRGQQVTLSCSPISGHRSVSWYQQTPGQGLQFLFEYFSETQRNKGNFPGRFSGRQFSNSRSEMNVSTLELGDSALYLCASSLDRGWAGELFFGEGSRLTVL.

The table lists this clone with a count of one. The V and J genes are TRBV19 and TRBJ2-3; possible D gene TRBD2, 5 bases. In germline, CDR1 is LNHDA, CDR2 SQIVND (reference sequence). Trimming stripped 5 bases from V and 0 bases from J, with 18 bases between. The CDR3 runs to 17 residues. The chain's CDR3 is CASSSRRTRTSTDTQYF. CDR3 DNA: TGTGCCAGTAGTTCACGCCGGACTCGGACGAGCACAGATACGCAGTATTTT.

The J gene is TRBJ2-1, the V gene TRBV5-1, with 10 bases that match TRBD2. The CDR3 spans 15 residues. The junction had 5 bases not matched to a gene; V was cut back by 0 bases and J by 8 bases. CDR1 and CDR2 from the germline V gene are SGHRS and YFSETQ. CDR3 loop: CASSLVSGGADEQFF. The CDR3 DNA follows: TGCGCCAGCAGCTTGGTCAGCGGGGGGGCGGATGAGCAGTTCTTC.

The rearrangement links TRBV7-9 to TRBJ1-1, with D possibly being TRBD1 (6 bases). This CDR3 is 16 amino acids long. Per germline, CDR1 SEHNR and CDR2 FQNEAQ (reference sequence). The ends were cut back, 1 base at V and 0 bases at J, with 12 bases in the middle. In DNA form, the CDR3 reads TGTGCCAGCAGCTTAGGTGGGGGCCCTATGAACACTGAAGCTTTCTTT. Its translation: CASSLGGGPMNTEAFF.

This rearrangement joins TRBV29-1 to TRBJ2-2, with 8 positions matching TRBD1. Trimming took 6 bases from V and 1 from J; bases not matched to a gene: 4. Germline lookup yields CDR1 SQVTM and CDR2 ANQGSEA. This CDR3 region has 14 residues. CDR3 amino acids: CSVRGQGNTGELFF. CDR3 DNA sequence: TGCAGCGTCCGCGGACAGGGGAACACCGGGGAGCTGTTTTTT.